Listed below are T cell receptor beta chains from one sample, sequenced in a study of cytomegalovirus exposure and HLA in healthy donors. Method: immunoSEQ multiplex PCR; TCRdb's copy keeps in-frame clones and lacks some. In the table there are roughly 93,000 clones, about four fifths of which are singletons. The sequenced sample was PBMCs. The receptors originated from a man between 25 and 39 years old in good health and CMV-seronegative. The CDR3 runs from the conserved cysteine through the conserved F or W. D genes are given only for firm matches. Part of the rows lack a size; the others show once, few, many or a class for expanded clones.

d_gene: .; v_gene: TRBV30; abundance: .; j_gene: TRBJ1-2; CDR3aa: CAWDRSHGYTF; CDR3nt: TGTGCCTGGGACAGGAGCCATGGCTACACCTTC
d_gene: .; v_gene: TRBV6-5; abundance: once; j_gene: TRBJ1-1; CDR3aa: CASSYSKSAEAFF; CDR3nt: TGTGCCAGCAGTTACTCGAAATCAGCTGAAGCTTTCTTT
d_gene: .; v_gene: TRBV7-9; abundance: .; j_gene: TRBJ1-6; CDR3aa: CASRSRFGGPLHF; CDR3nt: TGTGCCAGCAGATCAAGGTTCGGGGGACCCCTCCACTTT
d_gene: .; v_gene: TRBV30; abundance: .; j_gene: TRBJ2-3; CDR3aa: CAWSPLIHTQYF; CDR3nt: TGTGCCTGGAGTCCGCTAATTCATACGCAGTATTTT
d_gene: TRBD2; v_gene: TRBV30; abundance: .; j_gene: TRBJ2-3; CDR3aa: CAWSVLGGSTDTQYF; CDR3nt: TGTGCCTGGAGTGTACTGGGCGGGAGTACAGATACGCAGTATTTT
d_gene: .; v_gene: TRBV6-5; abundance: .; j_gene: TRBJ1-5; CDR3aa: CASRPTGMNQPQHF; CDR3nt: TGTGCCAGCAGGCCTACAGGGATGAATCAGCCCCAGCATTTT
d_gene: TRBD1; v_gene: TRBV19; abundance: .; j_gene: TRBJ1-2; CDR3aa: CASSGGTGGNYGYTF; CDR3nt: TGTGCCAGTAGTGGTGGGACAGGTGGGAACTATGGCTACACCTTC
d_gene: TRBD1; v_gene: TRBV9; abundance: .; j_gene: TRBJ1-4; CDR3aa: CASSVKDRGNEKLFF; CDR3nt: TGTGCCAGCAGCGTAAAGGACAGGGGTAATGAAAAACTGTTTTTT
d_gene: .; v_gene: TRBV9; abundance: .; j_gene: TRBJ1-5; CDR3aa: CASSVDSVQPQHF; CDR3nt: TGTGCCAGCAGCGTAGATTCGGTTCAGCCCCAGCATTTT
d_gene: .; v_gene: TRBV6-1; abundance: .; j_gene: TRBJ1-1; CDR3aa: CASNRDVVSTEAFF; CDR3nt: TGTGCCAGCAACAGGGATGTAGTGAGCACTGAAGCTTTCTTT
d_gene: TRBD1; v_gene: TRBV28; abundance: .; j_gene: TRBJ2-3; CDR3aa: CASSPPTGVDTQYF; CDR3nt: TGTGCCAGCAGTCCCCCGACAGGGGTAGATACGCAGTATTTT
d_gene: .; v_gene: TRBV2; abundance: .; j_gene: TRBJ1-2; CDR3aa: CASSGWPGYTF; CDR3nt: TGTGCCAGCAGTGGATGGCCGGGCTACACCTTC
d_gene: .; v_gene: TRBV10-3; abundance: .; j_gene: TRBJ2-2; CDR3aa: CATKDTLNTGELFF; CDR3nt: TGTGCCACCAAAGACACGTTGAACACCGGGGAGCTGTTTTTT
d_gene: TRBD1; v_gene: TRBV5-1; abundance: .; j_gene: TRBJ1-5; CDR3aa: CASSGTGGGQPQHF; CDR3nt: TGCGCCAGCAGCGGTACAGGGGGCGGTCAGCCCCAGCATTTT
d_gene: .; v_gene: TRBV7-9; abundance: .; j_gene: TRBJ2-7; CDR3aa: CASSLSFGAGWEQYF; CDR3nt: TGTGCCAGCAGCTTAAGTTTTGGGGCAGGGTGGGAGCAGTACTTC
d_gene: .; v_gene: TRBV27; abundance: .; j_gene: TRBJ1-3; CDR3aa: CASSSGISGNTIYF; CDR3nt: TGTGCCAGCAGTTCCGGGATCTCTGGAAACACCATATATTTT
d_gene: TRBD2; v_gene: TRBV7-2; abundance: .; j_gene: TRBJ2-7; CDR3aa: CASGQAGGPYEQYF; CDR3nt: TGTGCCAGCGGCCAAGCGGGAGGTCCTTACGAGCAGTACTTC
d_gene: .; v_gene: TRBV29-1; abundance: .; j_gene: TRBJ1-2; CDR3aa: CSADTPDYGYTF; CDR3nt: TGCAGCGCTGACACTCCGGACTATGGCTACACCTTC
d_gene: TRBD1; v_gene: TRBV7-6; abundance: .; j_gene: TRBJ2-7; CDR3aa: CASSPRTGAFYEQYF; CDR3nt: TGTGCCAGCAGCCCTCGGACAGGGGCTTTCTACGAGCAGTACTTC
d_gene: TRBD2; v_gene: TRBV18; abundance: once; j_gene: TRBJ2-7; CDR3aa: CASSPLGVSTSGQYEQYF; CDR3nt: TGTGCCAGCTCACCACTCGGAGTTTCTACTAGCGGCCAGTACGAGCAGTACTTC
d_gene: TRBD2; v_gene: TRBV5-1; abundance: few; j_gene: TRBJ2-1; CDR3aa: CASSSGLAGGSSSYNEQFF; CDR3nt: TGCGCCAGCAGCTCGGGACTAGCGGGCGGCAGTAGCTCCTACAATGAGCAGTTCTTC
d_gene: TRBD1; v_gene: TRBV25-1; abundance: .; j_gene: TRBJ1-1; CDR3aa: CASSYRGGNTEAFF; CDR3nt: TGTGCCAGCAGTTACAGGGGAGGGAACACTGAAGCTTTCTTT
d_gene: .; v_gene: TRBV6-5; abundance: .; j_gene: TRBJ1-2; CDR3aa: CASSWDTSNYGYTF; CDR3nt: TGTGCCAGCAGTTGGGACACATCTAACTATGGCTACACCTTC
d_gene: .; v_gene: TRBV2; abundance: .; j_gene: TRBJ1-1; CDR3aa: CASTAGQTEAFF; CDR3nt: TGTGCCAGCACAGCAGGTCAGACTGAAGCTTTCTTT
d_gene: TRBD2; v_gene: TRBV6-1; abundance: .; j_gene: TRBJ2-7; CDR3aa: CASSEVGLAGVSYEQYF; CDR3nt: TGTGCCAGCAGTGAAGTCGGACTAGCGGGAGTGTCCTACGAGCAGTACTTC
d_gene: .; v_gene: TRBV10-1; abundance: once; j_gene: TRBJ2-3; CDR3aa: CASSDSSGDTQYF; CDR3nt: TGCGCCAGCAGCGACAGTAGTGGAGATACGCAGTATTTT
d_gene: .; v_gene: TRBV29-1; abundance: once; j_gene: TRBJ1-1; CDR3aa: CSVEIWDTREAFF; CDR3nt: TGCAGCGTTGAAATATGGGACACTCGTGAAGCTTTCTTT
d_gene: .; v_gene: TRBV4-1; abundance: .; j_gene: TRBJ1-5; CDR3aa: CASSQDTGTMGPQHF; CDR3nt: TGCGCCAGCAGCCAAGATACAGGGACCATGGGGCCCCAGCATTTT